The following is a T cell receptor beta chain sequence with its context. This sample was included in a study of cytomegalovirus exposure and HLA in healthy donors. Both 60 Vbeta primers and 13 Jbeta primers went into the PCR. Sequencing used immunoSEQ multiplex PCR; TCRdb keeps in-frame clones, though not all of them. The sample records around 150,000 clones, approximately 65% being singletons. After removal of 2 bases from V and 5 bases from J, the junction contained 6 bases not matched to a gene. CDR3 size: 15 residues. Germline V lookup: CDR1 LNHDA, CDR2 SQIVND (reference sequence). The chain has TRBV19 and TRBJ2-1; 7 bases agree with TRBD2. Specimen: PBMCs. This TCR came from a woman aged 55-69 years in good health and CMV-seronegative. The CDR3 protein is CASSIQAGEHNEQFF. The CDR3 DNA is TGTGCCAGTAGTATACAGGCGGGGGAACACAATGAGCAGTTCTTC.